Given below is one TCR beta chain in context. This sample is drawn from a study of OX40 agonist ivuxolimab in advanced cancers. Profiled with immunoSEQ multiplex PCR; TCRdb holds only in-frame clones, not every one. The table includes under 150,000 clones, 75% to 90% detected once. Per germline, CDR1 SGHNT and CDR2 YYREEE (reference sequence). Trimming shortened V by 1 base and J by 1 base, and 11 bases separated the two germline ends. This CDR3 has 16 amino acids. V is TRBV5-4 and J is TRBJ2-2, with D possibly being TRBD1 (6 bases). The TCR sequence derives from an adult with an advanced solid tumor such as melanoma, head and neck, liver or kidney cancer. Sequencing used CD4+ or CD8+ T cells sorted from blood, obtained in a trial of the OX40 agonist ivuxolimab. CDR3 in amino acids: CASSLLGQRNTGELFF. The CDR3 DNA reads as TGTGCCAGCAGCTTGTTAGGACAGCGGAACACCGGGGAGCTGTTTTTT.